A single T cell receptor (beta chain) is shown here with its context. Its antigen is unknown. CDR3 length: 16 amino acids. Germline loops: CDR1 LNHDA, CDR2 SQIVND (reference sequence). The V and J ends lost 7 bases and 0 bases respectively, with 17 bases between them. The data originate from a study of OX40 agonist ivuxolimab in advanced cancers. At the level of the study: Administration of intravenous ivuxolimab to patients occurred every 2 weeks at 0.01 to 10 mg/kg. Patients with hepatocellular carcinoma, melanoma, renal cell or head and neck cancer made up the dose-escalation patients.

Findings and limits, study-wide: Compared with others, partial responders at 0.1-3.0 mg/kg displayed clonal expansion among the lowest.

Libraries were prepared by immunoSEQ multiplex PCR; TCRdb keeps only in-frame clonotypes and omits some of them. The data contain more than 50,000 clones, 80% to 90% of them seen just once; the ten biggest clones take up 2.4%. This TCR was sampled from an adult with an advanced solid tumor such as melanoma, head and neck, liver or kidney cancer. V gene TRBV19 combines with J gene TRBJ2-3; D is perhaps TRBD2 (6 bases). Sequencing used CD4+ or CD8+ T cells sorted from blood, obtained in a trial of the OX40 agonist ivuxolimab. The DNA of the CDR3 is TGTGCCAGTACCCAATGGGCGGGACGAAGCACAGATACGCAGTATTTT. It is translated as CASTQWAGRSTDTQYF.